The rows below give T cell receptor beta chains drawn from one sample of a study of cytomegalovirus exposure and HLA in healthy donors. The data were produced by immunoSEQ multiplex PCR, yet TCRdb's version contains in-frame clones alone and is incomplete. Among around 140,000 clones listed, about two thirds were seen once. The specimen sequenced was PBMCs. All receptors come from a woman aged 40 to 50 in good health and CMV-seronegative. CDR3s include the opening cysteine and the closing phenylalanine or tryptophan. A D gene is named only where the DNA matches it firmly. Clone size is stated in some rows and not others, as once, few, many or a class when expanded.

V gene	D gene	J gene	clone size	CDR3 protein	CDR3 DNA
TRBV5-1	TRBD1	TRBJ1-2	.	CASSPGQGAAYGYTF	TGCGCCAGCAGCCCGGGACAGGGGGCAGCATATGGCTACACCTTC
TRBV5-6	.	TRBJ1-6	.	CASRGGERSPLHF	TGTGCCAGCAGGGGGGGAGAAAGGTCACCCCTCCACTTT
TRBV7-2	.	TRBJ2-1	.	CASSATSSSYNEQFF	TGTGCCAGCAGCGCCACTAGCAGCTCCTACAATGAGCAGTTCTTC
TRBV4-1	TRBD1	TRBJ2-7	.	CASSTILRGRNEQYF	TGCGCCAGCAGCACCATCCTCAGGGGGCGCAACGAGCAGTACTTC
TRBV30	TRBD1	TRBJ1-6	.	CAWSVGQGYSPLHF	TGTGCCTGGAGTGTAGGACAGGGGTATTCACCCCTCCACTTT
TRBV7-2	.	TRBJ2-4	.	CASSLGSGVQYF	TGTGCCAGCAGCTTAGGGTCGGGGGTTCAGTACTTC
TRBV29-1	.	TRBJ2-7	.	CSVAGLNPYEQYF	TGCAGCGTCGCTGGACTGAATCCCTACGAGCAGTACTTC
TRBV2	.	TRBJ2-1	.	CASRAGRESYNEQFF	TGTGCCAGCAGGGCAGGTAGAGAGTCCTACAATGAGCAGTTCTTC
TRBV2	.	TRBJ1-3	.	CASSATSSGNTIYF	TGTGCCAGCAGTGCGACATCGTCCGGAAACACCATATATTTT
TRBV6-4	.	TRBJ2-3	few	CASSMNPGGSYITDTQYF	TGTGCCAGCAGTATGAACCCGGGGGGCAGTTATATCACAGATACGCAGTATTTT
TRBV2	.	TRBJ1-1	.	CASSEMGGMNTEAFF	TGTGCCAGCAGTGAAATGGGGGGAATGAACACTGAAGCTTTCTTT
TRBV5-6	.	TRBJ2-5	few	CASSLDPGQETQYF	TGTGCCAGCAGCTTGGATCCGGGGCAAGAGACCCAGTACTTC
TRBV11-2	.	TRBJ1-2	.	CASSLDRDRANYGYTF	TGTGCCAGCAGCTTAGACAGGGATAGAGCTAACTATGGCTACACCTTC
TRBV28	.	TRBJ1-2	.	CASSLSLQSSYGYTF	TGTGCCAGCAGTTTAAGTTTGCAGTCCTCCTATGGCTACACCTTC